The source of this T cell receptor (beta chain) is a study of blood T cell repertoires in COVID-19 (TCRdb year 2020). In the study overall: Samples from collaborators originated in the United States, Italy and Spain and spanned both the acute and convalescent phases of COVID-19. The prospective study material was composed of cDNA or gDNA derived from T cells, B-cell-depleted T cells, or PBMCs. Deeply sampled blood TCRbeta repertoires from subjects exposed to, actively infected with, or recovered from COVID-19 were included in the dataset. The repertoires were released in a freely available public database meant as a resource for research on the immune response to SARS-CoV-2. Samples came from the ongoing ImmuneRACE study (first 160 participants) plus 1,254 subjects from 6 global collaborators. Sample metadata almost always included a de-identified subject ID, COVID-19 status, age in years and sex. Where HLA class I and class II types were available, the types were taken from metadata supplied by the sample provider, not from assay-based typing. General findings and caveats noted by the study authors: The quantity of clinical and demographic metadata differed by source and by participant and was supplied without curation.

The immunoSEQ Assay, a bias-controlled multiplex PCR, was used to amplify TCRbeta CDR3 regions from genomic DNA. From the authors' description of their analysis: Nucleated cell counts per sample were estimated from amplification of reference gene primers within the assay. To quantify the absolute abundance of each unique TCRbeta CDR3 rearrangement, sequence reads were collapsed and filtered. Productive Simpson clonality was computed per sample as the square root of Simpson's diversity index over productive rearrangements. TCRdb mirrors the immuneACCESS table, restricted to in-frame sequences. Some clones are absent from its copies; in checked studies, under half trace to an unresolved V gene, and the reason for the others is unknown. V, J and clone size were drawn from that table, and D and trimming were deduced from the DNA. The sample data list 250,000 to 350,000 clones, and around 92% of these were observed just once. The ten largest make up about 6.8% of the sample.

Another Seattle source contributed samples from volunteer blood donors who had recovered from COVID-19. Collaborating institutions collected whole blood in K2EDTA tubes following their own protocols. For TCRbeta analysis, collaborators shipped samples in one of three forms: frozen whole blood, isolated PBMCs, or DNA extracted from either of those sample types. Unmatched junction bases come to 7, with V trimmed by 2 bases and J by 4 bases. The germline V gene supplies CDR1 SNHLY and CDR2 FYNNEI. The CDR3 covers 15 residues, taking in both the cysteine and the phenylalanine. Left in the record is the CDR3 DNA by itself, 45 bases read in frame from the first base. Remarks on this clone: It has no known antigen specificity. Per-nucleotide qualities are absent, and no much larger clonotype sits a single base away.

This clonotype was obtained from a man aged 18 to 35 who had recovered from COVID-19. Recombination joined TRBV2 with TRBJ2-7; 8 central nucleotides agree with TRBD2. Sequenced input: peripheral blood. The nucleotide sequence is given as TGTGCCAGCAGTGAATTTGCGGGAGGTCCTTACGAGCAGTACTTC. Translation gives CASSEFAGGPYEQYF.